This TCR beta chain was recorded in a study of siplizumab effects on memory and regulatory T cells. Study-level points and caveats: A naive or memory phenotype could not be assigned to roughly 80-95% of the proliferating CD4+ or CD8+ clones.

By sample fraction, this clone is medium-sized. Its antigen remains unidentified. A junction boundary mismatches the germline segment, possibly from a read error. Only in-frame clones appear in the TCRdb table, and some are missing; sequencing was by immunoSEQ multiplex PCR. The sample includes 9,000 to 13,000 clones, about half seen only once; the top ten take about 20%. An approximately 6-day coculture at 37°C was performed with the mixed lymphocyte reaction cells. Responder PBMCs received a CFSE label and stimulator PBMCs a Violet Dye label, and the cells were mixed 1:1. Germline lookup yields CDR1 SEHNR and CDR2 FQNEAQ (reference sequence). The CDR3 length is 12 residues.

The sequencing input was CFSE-low (dividing) CD4+ T cells sorted from an allogeneic mixed lymphocyte reaction. The chain uses TRBV7-9 and TRBJ2-4, with a weak D call TRBD2 (5 bases). This TCR was recovered from a human donor in good health; the cells came from an allogeneic mixed lymphocyte reaction. CDR3 residues: CASLLEGGREVF. The DNA of the CDR3 is TGTGCCAGCCTCTTAGAGGGTGGACGGGAAGTCTTC. Together with reference TRBV7-9 and TRBJ2-4, the CDR3 gives the full variable domain: DTGVSQNPRHKITKRGQNVTFRCDPISEHNRLYWYRQTLGQGPEFLTYFQNEAQLEKSRLLSDRFSAERPKGSFSTLEIQRTEQGDSAMYLCASLLEGGREVFGAGTRLSVL.